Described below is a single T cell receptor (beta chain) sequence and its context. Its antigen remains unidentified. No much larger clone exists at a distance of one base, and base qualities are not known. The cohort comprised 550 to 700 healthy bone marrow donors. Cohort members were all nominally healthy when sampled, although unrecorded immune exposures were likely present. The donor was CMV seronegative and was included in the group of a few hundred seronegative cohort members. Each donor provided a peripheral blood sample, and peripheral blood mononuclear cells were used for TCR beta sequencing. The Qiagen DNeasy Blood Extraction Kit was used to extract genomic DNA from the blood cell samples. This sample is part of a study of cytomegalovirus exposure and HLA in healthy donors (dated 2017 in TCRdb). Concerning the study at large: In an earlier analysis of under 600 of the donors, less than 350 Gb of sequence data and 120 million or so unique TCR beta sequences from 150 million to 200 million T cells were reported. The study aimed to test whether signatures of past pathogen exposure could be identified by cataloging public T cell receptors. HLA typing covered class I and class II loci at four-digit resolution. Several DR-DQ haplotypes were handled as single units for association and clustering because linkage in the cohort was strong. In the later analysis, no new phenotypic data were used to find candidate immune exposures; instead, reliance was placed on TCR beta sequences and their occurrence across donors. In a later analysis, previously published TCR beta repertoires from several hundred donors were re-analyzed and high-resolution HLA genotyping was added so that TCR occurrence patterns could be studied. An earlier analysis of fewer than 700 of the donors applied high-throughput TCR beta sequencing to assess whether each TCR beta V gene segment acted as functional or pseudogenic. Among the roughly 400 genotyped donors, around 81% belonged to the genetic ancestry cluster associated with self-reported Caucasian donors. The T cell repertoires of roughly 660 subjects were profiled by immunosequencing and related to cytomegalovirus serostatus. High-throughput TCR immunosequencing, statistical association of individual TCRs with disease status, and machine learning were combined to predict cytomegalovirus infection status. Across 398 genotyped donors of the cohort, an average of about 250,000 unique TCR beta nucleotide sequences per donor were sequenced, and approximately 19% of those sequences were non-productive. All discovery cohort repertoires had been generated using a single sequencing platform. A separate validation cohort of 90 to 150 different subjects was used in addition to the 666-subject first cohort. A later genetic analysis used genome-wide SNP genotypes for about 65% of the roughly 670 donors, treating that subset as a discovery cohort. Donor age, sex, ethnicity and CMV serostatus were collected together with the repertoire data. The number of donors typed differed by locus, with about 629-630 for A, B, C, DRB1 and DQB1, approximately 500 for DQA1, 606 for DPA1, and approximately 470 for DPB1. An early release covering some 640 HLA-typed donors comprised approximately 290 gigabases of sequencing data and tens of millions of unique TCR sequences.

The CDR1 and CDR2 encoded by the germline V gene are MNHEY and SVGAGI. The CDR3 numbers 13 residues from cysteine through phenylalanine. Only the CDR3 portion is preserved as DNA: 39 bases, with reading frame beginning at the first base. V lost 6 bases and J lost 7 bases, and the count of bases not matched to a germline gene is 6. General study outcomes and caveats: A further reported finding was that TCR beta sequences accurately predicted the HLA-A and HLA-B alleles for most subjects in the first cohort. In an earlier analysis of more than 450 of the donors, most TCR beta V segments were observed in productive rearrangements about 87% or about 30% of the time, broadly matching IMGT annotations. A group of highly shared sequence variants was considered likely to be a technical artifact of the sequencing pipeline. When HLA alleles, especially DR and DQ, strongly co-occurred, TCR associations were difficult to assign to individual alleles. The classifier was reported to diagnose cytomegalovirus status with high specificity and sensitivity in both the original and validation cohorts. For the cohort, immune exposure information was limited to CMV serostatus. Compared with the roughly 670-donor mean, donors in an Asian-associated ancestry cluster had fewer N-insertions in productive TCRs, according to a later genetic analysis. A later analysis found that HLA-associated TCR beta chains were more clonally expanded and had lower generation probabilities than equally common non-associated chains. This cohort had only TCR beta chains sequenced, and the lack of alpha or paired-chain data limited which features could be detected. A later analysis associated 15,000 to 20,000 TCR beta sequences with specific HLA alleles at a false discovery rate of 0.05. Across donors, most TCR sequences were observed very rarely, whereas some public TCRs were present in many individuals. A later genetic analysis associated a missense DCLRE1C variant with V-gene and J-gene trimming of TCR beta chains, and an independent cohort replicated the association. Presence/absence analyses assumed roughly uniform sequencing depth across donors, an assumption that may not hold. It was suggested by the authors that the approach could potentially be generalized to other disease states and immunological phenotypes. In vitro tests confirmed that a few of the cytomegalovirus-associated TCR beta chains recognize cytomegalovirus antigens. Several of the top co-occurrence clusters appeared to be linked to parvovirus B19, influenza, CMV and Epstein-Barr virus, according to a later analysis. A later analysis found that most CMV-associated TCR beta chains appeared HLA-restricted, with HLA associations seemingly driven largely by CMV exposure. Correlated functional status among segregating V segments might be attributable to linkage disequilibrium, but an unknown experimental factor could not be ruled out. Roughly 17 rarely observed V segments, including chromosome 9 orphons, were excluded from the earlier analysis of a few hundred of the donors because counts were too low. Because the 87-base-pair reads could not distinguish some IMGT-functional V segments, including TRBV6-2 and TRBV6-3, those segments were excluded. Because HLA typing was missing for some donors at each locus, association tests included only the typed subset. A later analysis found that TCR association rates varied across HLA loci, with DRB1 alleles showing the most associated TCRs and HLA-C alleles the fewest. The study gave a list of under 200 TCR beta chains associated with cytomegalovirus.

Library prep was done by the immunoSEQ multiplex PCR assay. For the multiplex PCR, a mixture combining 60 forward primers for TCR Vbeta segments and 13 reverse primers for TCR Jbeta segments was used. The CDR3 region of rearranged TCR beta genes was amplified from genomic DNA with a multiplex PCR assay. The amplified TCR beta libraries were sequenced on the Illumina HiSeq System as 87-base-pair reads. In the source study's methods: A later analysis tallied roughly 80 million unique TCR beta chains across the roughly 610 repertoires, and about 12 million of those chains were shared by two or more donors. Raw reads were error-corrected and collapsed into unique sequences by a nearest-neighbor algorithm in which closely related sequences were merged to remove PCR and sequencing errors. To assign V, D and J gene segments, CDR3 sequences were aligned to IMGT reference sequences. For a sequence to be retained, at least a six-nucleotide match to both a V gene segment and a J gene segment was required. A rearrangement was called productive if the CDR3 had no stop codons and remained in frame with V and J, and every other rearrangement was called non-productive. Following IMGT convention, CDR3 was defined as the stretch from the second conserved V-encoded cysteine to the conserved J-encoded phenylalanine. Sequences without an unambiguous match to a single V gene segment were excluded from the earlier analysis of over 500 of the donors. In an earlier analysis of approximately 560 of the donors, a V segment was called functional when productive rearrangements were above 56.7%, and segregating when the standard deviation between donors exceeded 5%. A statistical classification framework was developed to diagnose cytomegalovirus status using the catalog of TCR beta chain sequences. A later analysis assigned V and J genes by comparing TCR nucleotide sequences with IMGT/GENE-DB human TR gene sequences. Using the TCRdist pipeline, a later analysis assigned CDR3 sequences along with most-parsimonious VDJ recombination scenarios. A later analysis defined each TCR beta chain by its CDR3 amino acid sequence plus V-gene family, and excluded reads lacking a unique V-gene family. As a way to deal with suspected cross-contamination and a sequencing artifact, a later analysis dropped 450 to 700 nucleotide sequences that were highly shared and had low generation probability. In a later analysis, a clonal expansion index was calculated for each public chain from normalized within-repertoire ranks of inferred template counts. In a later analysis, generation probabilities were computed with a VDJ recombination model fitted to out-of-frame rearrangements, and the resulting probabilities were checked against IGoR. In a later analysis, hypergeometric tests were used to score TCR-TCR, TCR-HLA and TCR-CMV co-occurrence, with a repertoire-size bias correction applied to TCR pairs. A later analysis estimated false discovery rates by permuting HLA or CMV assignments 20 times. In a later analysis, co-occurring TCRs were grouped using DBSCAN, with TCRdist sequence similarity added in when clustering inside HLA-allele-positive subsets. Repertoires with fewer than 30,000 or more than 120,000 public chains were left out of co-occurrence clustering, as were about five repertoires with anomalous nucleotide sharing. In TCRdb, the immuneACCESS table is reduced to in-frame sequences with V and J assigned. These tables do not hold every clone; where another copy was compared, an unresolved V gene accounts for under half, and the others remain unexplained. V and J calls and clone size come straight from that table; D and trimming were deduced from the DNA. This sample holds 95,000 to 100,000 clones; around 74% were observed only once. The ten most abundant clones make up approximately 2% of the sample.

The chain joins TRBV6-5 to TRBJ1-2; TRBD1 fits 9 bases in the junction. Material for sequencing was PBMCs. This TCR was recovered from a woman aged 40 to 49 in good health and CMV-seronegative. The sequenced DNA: TGTGCCAGCAGCCCCGGGACAGGGAGTGGCTACACCTTC. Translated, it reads CASSPGTGSGYTF.